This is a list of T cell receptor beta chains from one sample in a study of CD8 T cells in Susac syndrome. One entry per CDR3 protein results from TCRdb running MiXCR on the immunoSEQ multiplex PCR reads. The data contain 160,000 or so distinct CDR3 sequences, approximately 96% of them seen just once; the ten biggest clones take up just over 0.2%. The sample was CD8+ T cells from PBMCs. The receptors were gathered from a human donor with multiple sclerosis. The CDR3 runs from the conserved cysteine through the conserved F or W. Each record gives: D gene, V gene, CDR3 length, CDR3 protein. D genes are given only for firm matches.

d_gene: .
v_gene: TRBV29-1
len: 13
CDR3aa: CSIPGTNDYGYTF

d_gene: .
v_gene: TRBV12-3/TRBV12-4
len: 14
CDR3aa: CASSFRGGNTEAFF

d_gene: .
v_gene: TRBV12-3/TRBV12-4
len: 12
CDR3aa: CASRSDSREQFF

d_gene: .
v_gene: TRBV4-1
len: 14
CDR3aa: CASSQDGGGNEQFF

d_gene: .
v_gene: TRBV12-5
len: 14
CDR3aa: CASTAGTGLLEQFF

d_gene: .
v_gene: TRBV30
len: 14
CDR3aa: CAWSVRGGTDTQYF

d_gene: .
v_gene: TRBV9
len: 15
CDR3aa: CASSDAPTGSYGYTF

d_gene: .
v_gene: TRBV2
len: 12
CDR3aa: CASMGRVNEQYF

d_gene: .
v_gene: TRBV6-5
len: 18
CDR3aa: CASSYSRRGEASSYEQYF

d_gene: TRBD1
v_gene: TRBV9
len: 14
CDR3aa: CASSAQGAKNIQYF

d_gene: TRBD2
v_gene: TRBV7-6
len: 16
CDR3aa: CASSSLAGGRTDTQYF

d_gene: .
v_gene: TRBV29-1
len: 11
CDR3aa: CSVRLGTEQFF

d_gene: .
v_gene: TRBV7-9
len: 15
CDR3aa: CASSLPGSSYNEQFF

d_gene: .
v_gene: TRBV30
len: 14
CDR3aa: CAWSVGKEYQPQHF

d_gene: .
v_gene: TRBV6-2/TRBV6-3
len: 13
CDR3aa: CASRPTMNTEAFF

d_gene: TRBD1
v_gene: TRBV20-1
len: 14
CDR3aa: CSATPTGSGNTIYF

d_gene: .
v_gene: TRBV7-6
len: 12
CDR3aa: CASSSDVNEQFF

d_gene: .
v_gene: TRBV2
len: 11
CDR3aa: CASKGVGGAFF

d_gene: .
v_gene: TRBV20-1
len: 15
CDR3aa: CSARDLTAPHYGYTF

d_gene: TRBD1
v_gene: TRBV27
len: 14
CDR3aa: CASSTRTGWYEQYF

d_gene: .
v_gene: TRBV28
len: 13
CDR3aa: CASSLIGGSPLHF

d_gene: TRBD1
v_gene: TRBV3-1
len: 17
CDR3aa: CASSQAGWDRTNNEQFF

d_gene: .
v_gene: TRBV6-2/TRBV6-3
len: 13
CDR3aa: CASSYAHRDGYTF

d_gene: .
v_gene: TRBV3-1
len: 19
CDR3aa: CASSQDPPWTAGQSYEQYF

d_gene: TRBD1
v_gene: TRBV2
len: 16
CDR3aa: CASLTAPGQGPDTQYF

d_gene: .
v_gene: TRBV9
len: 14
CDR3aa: CASSVGSVDRGYTF

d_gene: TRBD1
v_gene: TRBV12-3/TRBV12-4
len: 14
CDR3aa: CASRPRGFNSEQYF

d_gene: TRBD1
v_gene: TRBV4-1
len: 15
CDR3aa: CASSHRTGPNNEQFF

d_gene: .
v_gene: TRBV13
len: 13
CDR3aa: CASSNGGYQPQHF

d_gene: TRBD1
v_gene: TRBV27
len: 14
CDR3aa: CASSPGTGPYEQYF

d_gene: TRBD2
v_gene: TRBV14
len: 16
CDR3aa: CASSQGRRRGSDEQYF

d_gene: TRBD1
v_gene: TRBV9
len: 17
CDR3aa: CASSVDRGQRINYGYTF

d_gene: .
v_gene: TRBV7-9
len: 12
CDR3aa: CASSSPQDGYTF

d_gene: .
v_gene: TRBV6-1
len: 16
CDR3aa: CASGTKIDRRVYEQFF

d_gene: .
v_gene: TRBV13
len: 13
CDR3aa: CASSFGSGQPQHF

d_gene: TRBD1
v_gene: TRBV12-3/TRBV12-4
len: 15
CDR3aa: CASSSPGQGDRELFF

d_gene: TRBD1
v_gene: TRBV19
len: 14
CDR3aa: CASSRQGLNSPLHF

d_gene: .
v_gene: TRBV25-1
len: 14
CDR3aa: CASSETEPGETQYF

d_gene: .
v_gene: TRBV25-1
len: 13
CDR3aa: CASSDTGANVLTF

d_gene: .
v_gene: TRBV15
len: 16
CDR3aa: CATSRVPQGPGSPLHF

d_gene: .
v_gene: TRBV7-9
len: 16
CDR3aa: CASSLVGGSLNTEAFF

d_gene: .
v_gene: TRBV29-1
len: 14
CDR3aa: CSVEGDKGAYEQYF

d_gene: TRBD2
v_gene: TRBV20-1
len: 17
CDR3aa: CSARRWRGGTSYNEQFF

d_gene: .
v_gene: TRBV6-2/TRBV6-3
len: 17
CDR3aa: CASTSFGVGGRPYEQYF

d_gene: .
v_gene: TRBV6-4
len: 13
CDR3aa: CASSEFGRETQYF

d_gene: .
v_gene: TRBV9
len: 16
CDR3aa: CASSVEGRSGANVLTF

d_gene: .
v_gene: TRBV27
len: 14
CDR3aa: CASSSGGTYNEQFF

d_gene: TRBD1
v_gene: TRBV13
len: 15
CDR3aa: CASSLSGQGPDTQYF

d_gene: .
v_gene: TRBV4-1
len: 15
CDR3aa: CASSQDVAGTYEQYF

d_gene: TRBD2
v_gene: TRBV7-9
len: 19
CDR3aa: CASSPPGLAPASPHNEQFF